The next 30 T cell receptor beta chains were all read from a single sample in a study of cytomegalovirus exposure and HLA in healthy donors. TCRdb keeps only in-frame clones here, not all; method: immunoSEQ multiplex PCR. Of 300,000 to 450,000 clones in the sample, about nine tenths were seen once. The sample was PBMCs. These receptor sequences come from a woman aged 18-29 years in good health and CMV-seronegative.

V and J are TRBV9 and TRBJ2-3, with 9 bases fitting TRBD2. Germline loops: CDR1 SGDLS, CDR2 YYNGEE. This CDR3 contains 17 residues. V lost 0 bases, J lost 2 bases, and 7 bases stayed unmatched. CDR3 nucleotide sequence: TGTGCCAGCAGCGTAGGGGCCAGCGGGGGGTCCACAGATACGCAGTATTTT. This encodes CASSVGASGGSTDTQYF.

Comments on this clone: This sample includes further DNA sequences coding for the same CDR3. This rearrangement joins TRBV28 to TRBJ1-1; D gene ambiguous. CDR1 and CDR2 from the germline V gene are MDHEN and SYDVKM. The germline V and J ends were trimmed by 6 bases and 1 base, with 9 bases remaining between them. The CDR3 consists of 13 residues. CDR3 loop: CASRRGGNTEAFF. DNA for the CDR3: TGTGCCAGCAGGCGGGGAGGGAACACTGAAGCTTTCTTT.

V is TRBV6-5 and J is TRBJ2-7, with D unclear. Trimming stripped 0 bases from V and 0 bases from J, with 9 bases between. Germline V gives CDR1 MNHEY, CDR2 SVGAGI. CDR3 length: 15 residues. In DNA form, the CDR3 reads TGTGCCAGCAGTTACTCGATGGAGAGCTCCTACGAGCAGTACTTC. Its protein is CASSYSMESSYEQYF.

V is TRBV4-2 and J is TRBJ2-7; 8 bases line up with TRBD2. The CDR3 runs 18 residues. V lost 2 bases, J lost 4 bases, and 16 bases stayed unmatched. The V gene's germline CDR1 is LGHNA and CDR2 YNFKEQ. CDR3 in amino acids: CASSQMLFTSGSWYEQYF. CDR3 coding DNA: TGTGCCAGCAGCCAAATGTTGTTTACAAGCGGGAGCTGGTACGAGCAGTACTTC.

The CDR3 DNA is TGTGCCAGCAGTCCCGGGACTAGCGGTCCCACCGGGGAGCTGTTTTTT. It is translated as CASSPGTSGPTGELFF. This chain uses TRBV2 with TRBJ2-2; 11 nucleotides line up with TRBD2. Germline assignment: CDR1 SNHLY and CDR2 FYNNEI. The CDR3 loop spans 16 amino acids. V lost 5 bases and J lost 4; bases outside the gene matches: 6.

On this clone itself: Other DNA sequences within the sample encode an identical CDR3. This chain uses TRBV5-6 with TRBJ1-2, with 7 bases lining up with TRBD1. Trimming took 0 bases from V and 1 from J; bases not matched to a gene: 0. The CDR3 is 14 residues long. Germline CDR1 SGHDT, CDR2 YYEEEE. CDR3 nucleotide sequence: TGTGCCAGCAGCTTGGGACAGGGTAACTATGGCTACACCTTC. Translated: CASSLGQGNYGYTF.

The genes are TRBV18 and TRBJ1-1, with D unclear. Trimming removed 5 bases at V and 1 base at J, with 17 bases between. CDR3 size: 16 residues. CDR1 is KGHSH and CDR2 is LQKENI in the germline V gene. The CDR3, as DNA: TGTGCCAGCTCATCCTTTTCACCCAGCGAGAACACTGAAGCTTTCTTT. It translates to CASSSFSPSENTEAFF.

The chain carries TRBV18 and TRBJ2-7; TRBD1 agrees at 9 bases. Germline loops: CDR1 KGHSH, CDR2 LQKENI. The CDR3 runs 13 residues. V dropped 6 bases and J dropped 4; count of bases not matched to a gene: 4. The CDR3 DNA reads TGTGCCAGCTCCCGACAGGGGGATTACGAGCAGTACTTC. Translation: CASSRQGDYEQYF.

This CDR3 is CASRRTNQPQHF. In DNA form, the CDR3 reads TGTGCCAGCAGAAGAACTAATCAGCCCCAGCATTTT. The genes are TRBV2 and TRBJ1-5, with D unclear. Trimming shortened V by 6 bases and J by 4 bases, and 7 bases separated the two germline ends. The CDR3 has 12 residues. The germline V gene has CDR1 SNHLY and CDR2 FYNNEI.

V and J are TRBV7-9 and TRBJ2-7; 7 positions match TRBD2. The trim removed 5 bases at V and 5 bases at J, leaving 18 bases unmatched. Germline V gives CDR1 SEHNR, CDR2 FQNEAQ (reference sequence). This CDR3 has 17 residues. The CDR3 DNA reads TGTGCCAGCAGCCAGTCACTTGCCAGCGGGATTATCGACGAGCAGTACTTC. Its protein is CASSQSLASGIIDEQYF.

CDR3 residues: CASSLEQGANEQYF. CDR3 in DNA: TGTGCCAGCAGCTTGGAGCAGGGGGCTAACGAGCAGTACTTC. V and J are TRBV7-9 and TRBJ2-7; 8 nucleotides line up with TRBD1. V lost 3 bases to trimming and J lost 5 bases; unmatched junction nucleotides: 6. Germline loops: CDR1 SEHNR, CDR2 FQNEAQ (reference sequence). CDR3 size: 14 residues.

This chain uses TRBV7-6 with TRBJ1-1; D might be TRBD1 (5 bases). The CDR3 covers 13 residues. Germline CDR1 reads SGHVS; CDR2 reads FNYEAQ. Trimming removed 1 base from V and 3 bases from J, with 6 bases in between. CDR3 sequence: CASSLGQYTEAFF. CDR3 DNA sequence: TGTGCCAGCAGCTTAGGACAGTACACTGAAGCTTTCTTT.

V and J are TRBV5-6 and TRBJ1-2; 8 bases align to TRBD1. The CDR3 consists of 16 residues. Germline V gene sequence: CDR1 SGHDT, CDR2 YYEEEE. Trimming removed 1 base from V and 8 bases from J; junction bases left unmatched: 13. In DNA, the CDR3 is TGTGCCAGCAGCTTGCCAGGGGGCGCGGTTTTTCTCGGCTACACCTTC. Amino acids: CASSLPGGAVFLGYTF.

The J gene is TRBJ2-7, the V gene TRBV27; TRBD2 agrees at 14 bases. Germline V lookup: CDR1 MNHEY, CDR2 SMNVEV (reference sequence). This CDR3 comprises 15 residues. V was pared by 5 bases and J by 6 bases, with 6 bases of the junction left unmatched. The CDR3 is CASSHGTSGSSEQYF. CDR3 DNA sequence: TGTGCCAGCAGTCACGGGACTAGCGGGAGTAGCGAGCAGTACTTC.

The genes are TRBV6-1 and TRBJ2-7, with TRBD1 matching over 11 bases. There are 15 residues in the CDR3. Germline values: CDR1 MNHNS, CDR2 SASEGT. The V gene end was trimmed by 7 bases and the J gene end by 0 bases; junction bases not matched to a gene: 5. The chain's CDR3 is CASIAGQGGSYEQYF. CDR3 nucleotide sequence: TGTGCCAGCATCGCGGGACAGGGGGGCTCCTACGAGCAGTACTTC.

The chain has TRBV19 and TRBJ2-4; tentative D call: TRBD1 (6 bases). The CDR3 sequence is 15 residues long. V lost 3 bases and J lost 0, with 9 bases in between. Looked up from germline, CDR1 is LNHDA and CDR2 is SQIVND (reference sequence). The CDR3 nucleotides read TGTGCCAGTAGTATGGGGGCCCCAGCCAAAAACATTCAGTACTTC. Translation: CASSMGAPAKNIQYF.

This chain links TRBV9 with TRBJ1-1; maybe TRBD1 (5 bases). The V and J ends lost 6 bases and 1 base respectively, with 16 bases between them. This CDR3 has 15 residues. The germline gives CDR1 SGDLS, CDR2 YYNGEE. CDR3 region: CASIRGDGGNTEAFF. CDR3 coding DNA: TGTGCCAGCATAAGGGGCGATGGCGGGAACACTGAAGCTTTCTTT.

This chain joins TRBV19 and TRBJ1-1; possible D gene TRBD1, 5 bases. CDR3 length: 14 amino acids. Between the trimmed V and J ends, which lost 5 bases and 1 base, there was a span of 11 bases. CDR1 and CDR2 (germline): LNHDA, SQIVND (reference sequence). The chain's CDR3 is CASSWGSGNTEAFF. Here the CDR3 DNA reads TGTGCCAGTAGTTGGGGCAGTGGGAACACTGAAGCTTTCTTT.

This clone came up once. This chain connects TRBV13 to TRBJ2-2, with D possibly matching TRBD2 (7 bases). The CDR3 length is 16 residues. The V gene lost 7 bases and the J gene lost 1 base, with 16 bases spanning the gap. The germline CDR1 and CDR2 sequences are PRHDT and FYEKMQ (reference sequence). This CDR3 is CASIRGAGKNTGELFF. DNA for the CDR3: TGTGCCAGCATCCGGGGGGCGGGGAAGAACACCGGGGAGCTGTTTTTT. Full variable domain (missing parts from reference TRBV13 and TRBJ2-2): AAGVIQSPRHLIKEKRETATLKCYPIPRHDTVYWYQQGPGQDPQFLISFYEKMQSDKGSIPDRFSAQQFSDYHSELNMSSLELGDSALYFCASIRGAGKNTGELFFGEGSRLTVL.

The chain employs TRBV30 and TRBJ2-7; tentatively, D is TRBD2 (5 bases). The CDR3 has 13 amino acids. The germline gives CDR1 GTSNPN, CDR2 SVGIG (reference sequence). V shed 4 bases and J shed 6 bases, with 16 bases lying between them. This CDR3 is CAWNLLLEREQYF. The CDR3 DNA follows: TGTGCCTGGAATCTCTTACTAGAACGCGAGCAGTACTTC.

The J gene is TRBJ2-7, the V gene TRBV11-2, with D maybe TRBD2 (6 bases). This CDR3 has 13 residues. Germline CDR1 reads SGHAT; CDR2 reads FQNNGV. With 7 bases removed from V and 4 bases from J, the gap between germline ends came to 14 bases. The CDR3 nucleotides read TGTGCCAGCACCTTGATTCGGGGGTACGAGCAGTACTTC. Translation: CASTLIRGYEQYF.

The chain joins TRBV2 to TRBJ2-7, with D possibly matching TRBD1 (6 bases). Looked up from germline, CDR1 is SNHLY and CDR2 is FYNNEI. The V end lost 3 bases, the J end lost 2 bases, and 14 bases lay between the germline ends. The CDR3 runs 15 residues. Written as DNA, the CDR3 is TGTGCCAGCAGTGATTTCGGACAGCCTCCCTACGAGCAGTACTTC. Amino acids: CASSDFGQPPYEQYF.

V is TRBV4-1 and J is TRBJ1-4; no clear D. Trimming cost V 4 bases and J 0 bases, with 9 bases left between them. This CDR3 comprises 15 residues. CDR1 MGHRA and CDR2 YSYEKL come from the germline V gene. The DNA of the CDR3 is TGCGCCAGCAGCCCTTTTTTTGCAACTAATGAAAAACTGTTTTTT. Amino acid sequence: CASSPFFATNEKLFF.

This clone was detected only once. The chain combines TRBV19 with TRBJ1-6, with D maybe TRBD1 (6 bases). This CDR3 has 15 amino acids. V lost 5 bases and J lost 7, with 15 bases in between. Germline loops: CDR1 LNHDA, CDR2 SQIVND (reference sequence). The CDR3 nucleotides are TGTGCCAGTAGTGTTGACAGGTACAAGAATTCACCCCTCCACTTT. Its translation is CASSVDRYKNSPLHF. The variable domain in full, completed from reference TRBV19 and TRBJ1-6, reads DGGITQSPKYLFRKEGQNVTLSCEQNLNHDAMYWYRQDPGQGLRLIYYSQIVNDFQKGDIAEGYSVSREKKESFPLTVTSAQKNPTAFYLCASSVDRYKNSPLHFGNGTRLTVT.

This rearrangement joins TRBV10-3 to TRBJ2-3; D call uncertain. Trimming took off 0 bases at V and 0 bases at J, with 4 bases between the two ends. Germline V CDR1 and CDR2: ENHRY, SYGVKD. CDR3 length equals 14 residues. CDR3 loop: CAISESTSTDTQYF. The DNA for the CDR3 is TGTGCCATCAGTGAGTCGACAAGCACAGATACGCAGTATTTT.

V usage is TRBV2 and J usage is TRBJ2-3, with 7 positions matching TRBD2. Looked up from germline, CDR1 is SNHLY and CDR2 is FYNNEI. The CDR3 contains 13 residues. Trimming cost V 7 bases and J 1 base; bases outside gene matches: 2. This chain's CDR3 is CASNREGTDTQYF. CDR3 coding DNA: TGTGCCAGCAACCGGGAGGGCACAGATACGCAGTATTTT.

The DNA of the CDR3 is TGTGCCAGCAGCCCAGGAGTGGCGGGAGTTAGGGAGCAGTACTTC. Its protein is CASSPGVAGVREQYF. The chain employs TRBV27 and TRBJ2-7; 7 bases match TRBD2. The CDR3 length is 15 residues. Germline V CDR1 and CDR2: MNHEY, SMNVEV (reference sequence). The V and J ends lost 6 bases and 7 bases, in that order; junction bases with no gene match: 15.

The V gene is TRBV2, the J gene TRBJ2-3, with 9 bases that match TRBD2. Germline trimming cut 6 bases from V and 6 bases from J; bases unmatched to any gene: 13. Germline CDR1 SNHLY, CDR2 FYNNEI. The length of the CDR3 is 16 residues. CDR3 DNA: TGTGCCAGCAGCGAGATTAGCGGGGGAGTGGGGGATACGCAGTATTTT. Translation: CASSEISGGVGDTQYF.

The rearrangement joins TRBV27 to TRBJ2-1; 7 nucleotides agree with TRBD2. The CDR3 covers 15 residues. Germline V gene data show CDR1 as MNHEY and CDR2 as SMNVEV (reference sequence). After removal of 2 bases from V and 5 bases from J, the junction contained 6 bases not matched to a gene. In DNA form, the CDR3 reads TGTGCCAGCAGTTTAGGAGCGGGGAGAAACAATGAGCAGTTCTTC. Translation gives CASSLGAGRNNEQFF.

The gene calls are TRBV7-9 and TRBJ1-4, with unresolved D. V dropped 5 bases and J dropped 2 bases, with 12 bases sitting between them. The CDR3 runs to 15 residues. Germline loops: CDR1 SEHNR, CDR2 FQNEAQ (reference sequence). The CDR3 here is CASSPTEGTNEKLFF. For the CDR3, the DNA is TGTGCCAGCAGCCCAACCGAGGGCACTAATGAAAAACTGTTTTTT. Variable domain in full (rest from reference TRBV7-9 and TRBJ1-4): DTGVSQNPRHKITKRGQNVTFRCDPISEHNRLYWYRQTLGQGPEFLTYFQNEAQLEKSRLLSDRFSAERPKGSFSTLEIQRTEQGDSAMYLCASSPTEGTNEKLFFGSGTQLSVL.